The clone carrying this TCR beta chain was counted only a few times. The antigen is unknown. The sample originates from a study of cytomegalovirus exposure and HLA in healthy donors. The V gene end was trimmed by 3 bases and the J gene end by 1 base; junction bases not matched to a gene: 6. The CDR3 length is 16 residues. CDR1 LNHDA and CDR2 SQIVND come from the germline V gene (reference sequence). Study-wide results and caveats: Another analysis was done later, and it associated over 15,000 TCR beta sequences with HLA alleles at 0.05 false discovery rate. Later analysis suggested most CMV-associated TCR beta chains were HLA-restricted. The study listed 164 cytomegalovirus-associated TCR beta chains.

Primers for the PCR totalled 60 Vbeta and 13 Jbeta. Sequencing was performed with immunoSEQ multiplex PCR; in TCRdb, only in-frame clones are kept and a portion is missing. The sample yields under 200,000 clones, 75% to 85% seen once. The genes are TRBV19 and TRBJ2-3; 8 nucleotides line up with TRBD2. The sequence came from a woman in her thirties in good health and CMV-seropositive. Sequences were obtained from PBMCs. CDR3 DNA: TGTGCCAGTAGTATCGGAGCGGGGGTGGGCACAGATACGCAGTATTTT. Amino acid sequence: CASSIGAGVGTDTQYF.